This entry lists 31 T cell receptor beta chains sequenced from one sample in a study of T cells in Graves' hyperthyroidism and ophthalmopathy (dated by TCRdb to between 2018 and 2021). The library was prepared using multiplex PCR. The data were produced on an Illumina HiSeq 2000. Amplification of TCR beta CDR3 regions was carried out from RNA transcripts. The first round of RT-PCR for the TCR CDR3 was performed with the HTBI primer set and the Qiagen OneStep RT-PCR kit. TCRdb handled the public reads itself, with Q25 trimming in fastp and clone calling in MiXCR, and kept productive beta chains. Rows with one shared CDR3 protein collapse into an entry with the most common genes and DNA. This sample comprises hundreds of thousands of distinct CDR3 sequences, just under 45% of them detected only once. The biggest ten clones account for under 8% of the sample. Material: peripheral blood or thyroid tissue (not recorded which). These receptors were obtained from an adult man with Graves' disease, either hyperthyroidism or ophthalmopathy (not recorded which).

Regarding this clonotype: A much larger clone differs by one base, so this may be a read error. The chain recombines TRBV10-1 with TRBJ1-1; no reliable D call. CDR3 length equals 13 residues. The germline CDR1 and CDR2 sequences are WNHNN and SYGVQD (reference sequence). The CDR3 DNA sequence: TGCGCCAGCAGTGAGTTCCGGGAGATTGAAGCTCTCTTT. Its protein is CASSEFREIEALF.

This clonotype was seen just once. This may stem from a read error, because a much larger clone lies one nucleotide away. The rearrangement uses TRBV2 and TRBJ2-5; a possible D gene is TRBD2 (6 bases). CDR3 size: 15 residues. V was cut by 4 bases and J by 5 bases, with 17 bases left in between. The V gene's germline CDR1 is SNHLY and CDR2 FYNNEI. The CDR3 region has the DNA TGTGCCAGCAGTGCTGAGGGTGGGAGGCTGGAGACCCAGTACTTC. It encodes CASSAEGGRLETQYF.

Worth noting for this clonotype: Possible read error: a much larger clone is one base away. The chain joins TRBV7-2 to TRBJ2-7, with D possibly matching TRBD1 (6 bases). The V gene's germline CDR1 is SGHTA and CDR2 FQGNSA. V lost 4 bases and J lost 5, with 15 bases in between. There are 14 residues in the CDR3. The CDR3 DNA reads TGTGCCAGCAGCTATGGCAGGGGATTCGACGAGCAGTACTTC. Encoded protein: CASSYGRGFDEQYF.

Comments on this clonotype: The final CDR3 position lacks the conserved phenylalanine or tryptophan, pointing to a likely read error. V and J are TRBV20-1 and TRBJ2-5; 12 positions match TRBD2. Losses at the gene ends were 5 bases for V and 1 base for J; bases not matched to a gene: 8. The germline V gene has CDR1 DFQATT and CDR2 SNEGSKA (reference sequence). The CDR3 is 16 amino acids. CDR3: CSALRLAGGRQETQYL. CDR3 DNA: TGCAGTGCTCTTCGGCTAGCGGGGGGGCGCCAAGAGACCCAGTACCTC.

This clonotype was counted between two and nine times. V usage is TRBV20-1 and J usage is TRBJ1-1; tentative D call: TRBD1 (6 bases). Germline assignment: CDR1 DFQATT and CDR2 SNEGSKA (reference sequence). V lost 1 base and J lost 1, with 10 bases in between. The CDR3 is made up of 14 amino acids. The CDR3 is CSARAGAQNTEAFF. The CDR3 nucleotides are TGCAGTGCTAGAGCGGGGGCGCAGAACACTGAAGCTTTCTTT.

This rearrangement joins TRBV7-9 to TRBJ1-2; 7 positions match TRBD1. Germline values: CDR1 SEHNR, CDR2 FQNEAQ (reference sequence). V was clipped by 2 bases and J by 4 bases; unmatched bases: 4. This CDR3 is built from 14 residues. The CDR3 DNA follows: TGTGCCAGCAGCTTATCAGGGGGTAGCTATGGCTACACCTTC. Encoded protein: CASSLSGGSYGYTF.

CDR3 residues: CASRLQTETDWAGNPYTF. CDR3 sequence (DNA): TGTGCCAGTAGACTTCAGACGGAGACAGATTGGGCAGGGAACCCCTACACCTTC. The V and J genes are TRBV19 and TRBJ1-2; perhaps TRBD1 as D (5 bases). V lost 6 bases to trimming and J lost 10 bases, with 33 bases between them. The CDR3 spans 18 residues. CDR1 is LNHDA and CDR2 is SQIVND in the germline V gene (reference sequence).

In this sample, this clonotype turned up many times. This chain uses TRBV6-5 with TRBJ2-7; D unresolved. The CDR3 extends over 12 amino acids. V lost 2 bases to trimming and J lost 6 bases, with 8 bases between them. Germline lookup yields CDR1 MNHEY and CDR2 SVGAGI. CDR3 coding DNA: TGTGCCAGCAGTTACGACGGTCGCGAGCAGTACTTC. Translation: CASSYDGREQYF.

The chain uses TRBV20-1 and TRBJ2-1, with 12 bases that match TRBD2. Germline trimming cut 0 bases from V and 8 bases from J; bases unmatched to any gene: 8. This CDR3 comprises 16 residues. Germline assignment: CDR1 DFQATT and CDR2 SNEGSKA (reference sequence). The CDR3 here is CSARDPTSGSQDEQFF. CDR3 in DNA: TGCAGTGCTAGAGACCCGACTAGCGGGAGCCAGGATGAGCAGTTCTTC.

This clonotype was seen ten or more times. The rearrangement links TRBV2 to TRBJ1-1; TRBD1 aligns across 11 bases. V gave up 4 bases and J gave up 4 bases; unmatched junction bases: 5. The CDR3 sequence is 15 residues long. Germline V gives CDR1 SNHLY, CDR2 FYNNEI. CDR3: CASSATGTGGTEAFF. The CDR3 DNA reads as TGTGCCAGCAGTGCCACAGGGACAGGGGGCACTGAAGCTTTCTTT.

This clonotype has just a few counts. The rearrangement links TRBV7-2 to TRBJ1-1, with D unresolved. V was shortened by 5 bases and J by 1 base, with 14 bases between the two germline ends. The CDR3 spans 15 residues. Germline values: CDR1 SGHTA, CDR2 FQGNSA. The CDR3 is CASSPGRAGNTEAFF. The DNA for the CDR3 is TGTGCCAGCAGCCCCGGTAGGGCTGGGAACACTGAAGCTTTCTTT.

J is TRBJ1-3 and V is TRBV25-1; maybe TRBD1 (6 bases). This CDR3 has 15 amino acids. Germline V lookup: CDR1 MGHDK, CDR2 SYGVNS. This chain's CDR3 is CARDLTGHSGNTIYF. DNA of the CDR3: TGTGCTAGAGATCTGACAGGCCACTCTGGAAACACCATATATTTT.

The V call is TRBV9, the J call TRBJ1-1; D call uncertain. The CDR3 consists of 13 residues. CDR1 is SGDLS, CDR2 YYNGEE, per germline. V was cut by 2 bases and J by 5 bases, with 10 bases left in between. CDR3 DNA: TGTGCCAGCAGCGTCACCCCGTCAACTGAAGCTTTCTTT. It specifies CASSVTPSTEAFF.

In this sample, this clonotype turned up many times. This chain connects TRBV20-1 to TRBJ1-5, with 9 bases that match TRBD1. V shed 4 bases, J shed 5 bases, and the junction held 3 bases outside the gene matches. Germline CDR1 is DFQATT and CDR2 is SNEGSKA (reference sequence). The CDR3 sequence is 13 residues long. CDR3 coding DNA: TGCAGTGCTAAATGGACAGGGGATCAGCCCCAGCATTTT. Its translation is CSAKWTGDQPQHF.

This clonotype appeared a single time. The CDR3 sequence is CASGSGRAYEQYF. The CDR3 DNA follows: TGTGCCTCCGGAAGCGGGAGGGCCTACGAGCAGTACTTC. The gene calls are TRBV7-2 and TRBJ2-7; 10 nucleotides match TRBD2. The length of the CDR3 is 13 residues. The germline CDR1 and CDR2 sequences are SGHTA and FQGNSA. Trimming took 11 bases from V and 2 from J; bases not matched to a gene: 6.

This chain connects TRBV20-1 to TRBJ2-7; D might be TRBD1 (6 bases). V gave up 7 bases and J gave up 1 base, with 17 bases separating them. Germline CDR1 and CDR2: DFQATT and SNEGSKA (reference sequence). CDR3 length: 14 residues. CDR3 bases: TGCAGTGAGTCTGCGGCAGGGGTATCCTACGAGCAGTACTTC. Translation gives CSESAAGVSYEQYF.

This clonotype was seen at least ten times. The chain recombines TRBV25-1 with TRBJ1-1, with D hard to call. With 6 bases removed from V and 3 bases from J, the gap between germline ends came to 14 bases. CDR3 size: 14 residues. The germline gives CDR1 MGHDK, CDR2 SYGVNS. The CDR3 protein is CASSHPGIDTEAFF. The DNA of the CDR3 is TGTGCCAGCAGCCACCCGGGGATCGACACTGAAGCTTTCTTT.

The V and J genes are TRBV7-8 and TRBJ1-3; 7 positions match TRBD1. Per the germline V gene, CDR1 is SGHVS and CDR2 is FQNEAQ. The CDR3 loop spans 15 amino acids. V dropped 5 bases and J dropped 9; count of bases not matched to a gene: 13. DNA for the CDR3: TGTGCCAGCAGCCCCCGGACCCGGGACAGAAGCACCATATATTTT. Its translation: CASSPRTRDRSTIYF.

V and J are TRBV7-3 and TRBJ1-1, with 9 bases identical to TRBD1. V was pared by 6 bases and J by 2 bases, with 16 bases of the junction left unmatched. The length of the CDR3 is 18 residues. Germline V lookup: CDR1 SGHTA, CDR2 FQGTGA. The CDR3: CASSFPSSDRGDNTEAFF. The CDR3 DNA follows: TGTGCCAGCAGTTTCCCCTCTTCGGACAGGGGCGATAACACTGAAGCTTTCTTT.

The chain uses TRBV15 and TRBJ1-3; no clear D gene. The CDR3 contains 14 residues. V lost 0 bases and J lost 8, with 11 bases in between. The germline V gene has CDR1 LNHNV and CDR2 YYDKDF (reference sequence). This chain's CDR3 is CATSRDQWADTIYF. The CDR3 nucleotides read TGTGCCACCAGCAGAGATCAATGGGCAGACACCATATATTTT.

The chain recombines TRBV7-4 with TRBJ1-3; D is uncertain. The CDR3 has 13 amino acids. The germline CDR1 and CDR2 sequences are SGHVT and SQSDAQ. V lost 0 bases and J lost 9, with 9 bases in between. This CDR3 is CASSLAVGPTIYF. The CDR3 DNA is TGTGCCAGCAGCTTAGCTGTCGGACCCACCATATATTTT.

V usage is TRBV25-1 and J usage is TRBJ1-6; D ambiguous. CDR1 and CDR2 (germline): MGHDK, SYGVNS. Trimming left V 7 bases short and J 7 bases short, with 17 bases between. The CDR3 loop spans 15 amino acids. The CDR3 loop reads CASILRGGGNSPLHF. The CDR3 region has the DNA TGTGCCAGCATCCTTAGAGGCGGCGGGAATTCACCCCTCCACTTT.

This clonotype was detected many times. The chain carries TRBV2 and TRBJ1-4; unclear D gene. This CDR3 contains 14 residues. V was cut by 8 bases and J by 0 bases, with 10 bases left in between. The V gene's germline CDR1 is SNHLY and CDR2 FYNNEI. CDR3 sequence reads: CASWASATNEKLFF. The CDR3, as DNA: TGTGCCAGCTGGGCCTCTGCAACTAATGAAAAACTGTTTTTT.

Many counts were recorded for this clonotype. This chain joins TRBV12-3 or TRBV12-4 and TRBJ2-5; D is unresolved. The CDR3 contains 12 residues. Trimming cost V 5 bases and J 5 bases, with 9 bases left between them. CDR3 protein: CASSDLGETQYF. The CDR3 DNA sequence: TGTGCCAGCAGTGACCTAGGGGAGACCCAGTACTTC.

Only one count was recorded for this clonotype. The V gene is TRBV20-1, the J gene TRBJ2-2; 7 bases line up with TRBD1. The CDR3 sequence is 14 residues long. Germline CDR1 is DFQATT and CDR2 is SNEGSKA (reference sequence). V was pared by 3 bases and J by 0 bases, with 1 base of the junction left unmatched. CDR3 loop: CSARGQTNTGELFF. Written as DNA, the CDR3 is TGCAGTGCTAGGGGACAGACGAACACCGGGGAGCTGTTTTTT.

The chain employs TRBV29-1 and TRBJ1-4; tentatively, D is TRBD1 (5 bases). V lost 5 bases and J 8 bases, leaving 9 bases between the germline ends. The CDR3 spans 11 residues. Germline V gives CDR1 SQVTM, CDR2 ANQGSEA. The CDR3 here is CSVQGGEKLFF. DNA of the CDR3: TGCAGCGTTCAGGGTGGAGAAAAACTGTTTTTT.

The table lists this clonotype with a few counts. The CDR3 coding sequence is TGTGCCAGCAGCCCTCGGGACAGGGAAAATGGCTACACCTTC. As protein: CASSPRDRENGYTF. The chain uses TRBV12-5 and TRBJ1-2; TRBD1 matches at 9 bases. Germline V gene lookup returns CDR1 LGHNT and CDR2 FRNRAP. This CDR3 is 14 amino acids long.

This clonotype was picked up a small number of times. Just one base apart from a much larger clone, this may be a read error. The V and J genes are TRBV24-1 and TRBJ1-2, with 7 bases that match TRBD1. The germline CDR1 and CDR2 sequences are KGHDR and SFDVKD. The CDR3 sequence is 14 residues long. The CDR3 coding sequence is TGTGCCACCAGTGATTCGGGACAGTTCTTTGGCTGCACCTTC. This codes for CATSDSGQFFGCTF.

A few counts support this clonotype. The CDR3 DNA is TGTGCCAGCAGCGTAGCTGATCGGGGTTTGGGCACTGAAGCTTTCTTT. Its translation is CASSVADRGLGTEAFF. This rearrangement joins TRBV9 to TRBJ1-1, with no clear D. CDR3 length equals 16 residues. Trimming cost V 0 bases and J 4 bases, with 16 bases left between them. CDR1 and CDR2 (germline): SGDLS, YYNGEE. Supplemented by reference TRBV9 and TRBJ1-1, the full variable domain reads DSGVTQTPKHLITATGQRVTLRCSPRSGDLSVYWYQQSLDQGLQFLIQYYNGEERAKGNILERFSAQQFPDLHSELNLSSLELGDSALYFCASSVADRGLGTEAFFGQGTRLTVV.

For this clonotype: An end of the junction differs from the germline gene, which may be a read error. The chain carries TRBV2 and TRBJ1-2, with D perhaps matching TRBD1 (6 bases). Looked up from germline, CDR1 is SNHLY and CDR2 is FYNNEI. This CDR3 region has 14 residues. The CDR3 region has the DNA TGTACCAGCAGAGAACAGGGTGCTAACTATGGCTACACCTTC. Amino acid sequence: CTSREQGANYGYTF.

This chain links TRBV7-9 with TRBJ1-2; TRBD1 matches 7 bases. The CDR3 is 16 residues long. The V and J ends lost 2 bases and 4 bases, in that order; junction bases with no gene match: 10. Germline V gene data show CDR1 as SEHNR and CDR2 as FQNEAQ (reference sequence). In DNA, the CDR3 is TGTGCCAGCAGCTTATATACTCAGGGGGTTGCCTATGGCTACACCTTC. Protein product: CASSLYTQGVAYGYTF.